The clone carrying this TCR beta chain was recorded once. The antigen is undetermined. A quantity of about 0.45 to 1 ug RNA underwent reverse transcription using random hexamers. An immunoSEQ multiplex PCR amplified TCR beta CDR3 over 54 Vbeta and 13 Jbeta. Each CDR3 protein is one row after TCRdb ran MiXCR on the immunoSEQ multiplex PCR reads. The sample shows 200,000 to 250,000 distinct CDR3 sequences, approximately 95% of them seen only once. CDR3 length equals 12 residues. The V gene's germline CDR1 is SGHAT and CDR2 FQNNGV. V was clipped by 10 bases and J by 5 bases, with 15 bases between them. This sample was taken from a study of CD8 T cells in Susac syndrome. Study outcomes and limitations: The number of individuals included in the study's TCR sequencing and HLA analysis was acknowledged as relatively small.

The authors carried out high-throughput sequencing of TCR beta. They applied it to CD8+ and CD4+ T cells obtained from blood. The patients who served as multiple sclerosis controls were treatment-naive and had stable or active relapsing-remitting disease that fulfilled the revised McDonald criteria. What was sequenced was CD4+ T cells from PBMCs. V is TRBV11-2 and J is TRBJ2-7; D is ambiguous. The receptor was derived from a human donor with multiple sclerosis. In nucleotides, the CDR3 is TGTGCCACGAAGGGAAATTGGAACGAGCAGTACTTC. Residues: CATKGNWNEQYF.